This T cell receptor beta chain was sequenced in a study of early T cells in non-severe SARS-CoV-2 infection. Per germline, CDR1 SNHLY and CDR2 FYNNEI. With 6 bases clipped from V and 2 bases from J, the junction kept 5 bases outside the gene matches. CDR3 size: 15 residues. TCRdb passed the 5' RACE reads through MiXCR, listing each CDR3 protein once. The sample yields about 48,000 distinct CDR3 sequences, over 10% seen once. This TCR was sampled from an adult who was a healthcare worker with PCR-confirmed SARS-CoV-2 infection or an uninfected control (not recorded which). The sample taken for sequencing was whole blood. This rearrangement joins TRBV2 to TRBJ1-3; 9 bases are a match to TRBD1. CDR3 sequence: CASSSQGAPGNTIYF. CDR3 DNA sequence: TGTGCCAGCAGCTCACAGGGGGCGCCTGGAAACACCATATATTTT.